These 30 T cell receptor beta chains share one sample of origin, sequenced in a study of shared clonotypes between healthy human individuals. The method was immunoSEQ multiplex PCR; TCRdb's version includes in-frame clones alone and lacks a portion of them. The sample includes about a million clones, around 77% of them seen just once. The specimen sequenced was memory CD4+ T cells from PBMCs. The subset denotes: CD45RA-negative fraction. The receptors originated from a man between 18 and 29 years old in good health. Some clones in this sample may be carry-over from other donors' samples.

Regarding this clone: This sequence may be a read error, since a much larger clone differs from it by one base. Other DNA sequences from this sample encode an identical CDR3 as well. V is TRBV28 and J is TRBJ1-2, with D possibly TRBD1 on 5 matching bases. Per germline, CDR1 MDHEN and CDR2 SYDVKM. Deletions cut 6 bases from V and 5 bases from J, with 13 bases between. This CDR3 has 13 amino acids. CDR3 residues: CASSLGQGYGYTF. DNA of the CDR3: TGTGCCAGCAGCTTGGGGCAGGGATATGGCTACACCTTC.

This chain links TRBV28 with TRBJ1-5; D might be TRBD1 (6 bases). Germline V gene lookup returns CDR1 MDHEN and CDR2 SYDVKM. Trimming took 11 bases from V and 1 from J, leaving 12 bases between them. The CDR3 loop spans 13 amino acids. The CDR3 region has the DNA TGTGCCTCCGGGGGGCTGAGCAATCAGCCCCAGCATTTT. It codes for CASGGLSNQPQHF.

The chain carries TRBV7-8 and TRBJ2-3; tentative D call: TRBD1 (6 bases). CDR3 length: 13 amino acids. From germline, CDR1 is SGHVS and CDR2 FQNEAQ. Deletions cut 6 bases from V and 3 bases from J, with 10 bases between. The CDR3 DNA reads TGTGCCAGCAGAAATCAGGGGACAGATACGCAGTATTTT. Amino acids: CASRNQGTDTQYF.

The V and J genes are TRBV30 and TRBJ1-1, with D perhaps TRBD1 (5 bases). Germline loops: CDR1 GTSNPN, CDR2 SVGIG (reference sequence). The V gene lost 1 base and the J gene lost 2 bases, with 8 bases spanning the gap. The CDR3 totals 13 residues. CDR3 loop: CAWSGGGNTEAFF. The CDR3 bases are TGTGCCTGGAGTGGCGGGGGAAACACTGAAGCTTTCTTT.

This clone was counted between two and nine times. The J gene is TRBJ2-1, the V gene TRBV5-1; 10 bases agree with TRBD2. The germline V gene has CDR1 SGHRS and CDR2 YFSETQ. This CDR3 contains 15 residues. The V gene end was trimmed by 1 base and the J gene end by 7 bases; junction bases not matched to a gene: 5. The CDR3 is CASSLTGTSANEQFF. In nucleotides, the CDR3 is TGCGCCAGCAGCTTGACCGGGACTAGCGCGAATGAGCAGTTCTTC.

This clone has a handful of counts. J is TRBJ2-7 and V is TRBV18; 11 bases align to TRBD2. The V segment lost 3 bases and the J segment 3 bases; nucleotides outside the gene matches: 10. Germline CDR1 KGHSH, CDR2 LQKENI. The CDR3 spans 17 residues. CDR3: CASSPWELSGRVYEQYF. The CDR3 DNA is TGTGCCAGCTCACCCTGGGAGCTTAGCGGGAGGGTCTACGAGCAGTACTTC.

This chain joins TRBV19 and TRBJ1-4; the D is unclear. CDR1 is LNHDA, CDR2 SQIVND, per germline (reference sequence). This CDR3 is built from 15 residues. Trimming removed 4 bases at V and 0 bases at J, with 9 bases between. CDR3 in amino acids: CASSTRVATNEKLFF. Here the CDR3 DNA reads TGTGCCAGTAGTACCCGAGTTGCAACTAATGAAAAACTGTTTTTT.

The genes are TRBV9 and TRBJ2-7; no clear D gene. CDR1 and CDR2 (germline): SGDLS, YYNGEE. The V end lost 1 base, the J end lost 0 bases, and 11 bases lay between the germline ends. The CDR3 contains 15 residues. The CDR3: CASSVKGSGSYEQYF. The CDR3 DNA reads TGTGCCAGCAGCGTAAAAGGATCAGGCTCCTACGAGCAGTACTTC.

This clone was seen only a few times. V usage is TRBV9 and J usage is TRBJ1-1, with 8 bases matching TRBD1. The V and J ends lost 3 bases and 1 base, in that order; junction bases with no gene match: 5. Germline V gene sequence: CDR1 SGDLS, CDR2 YYNGEE. This CDR3 contains 15 residues. This CDR3 reads CASSDRTGRNTEAFF. The CDR3 nucleotides read TGTGCCAGCAGCGACCGGACAGGGAGGAACACTGAAGCTTTCTTT.

The genes are TRBV5-4 and TRBJ2-7; 8 nucleotides align to TRBD2. J gave up 7 bases and V 4 bases, and 19 bases lay outside the gene matches. The CDR3 sequence is 17 residues long. Germline V gene lookup returns CDR1 SGHNT and CDR2 YYREEE (reference sequence). The CDR3 reads CASSPTGGAGGIWEQYF. Written as DNA, the CDR3 is TGTGCCAGCAGCCCGACCGGAGGCGCGGGAGGTATTTGGGAGCAGTACTTC.

The chain's CDR3 is CASSRRDEQYF. CDR3 bases: TGTGCCAGCAGCCGCCGGGACGAGCAGTACTTC. This chain uses TRBV7-2 with TRBJ2-7; D ambiguous. CDR3 length: 11 amino acids. From germline, CDR1 is SGHTA and CDR2 FQGNSA. Trimming removed 5 bases from V and 5 bases from J, with 7 bases in between.

There are many counts of this clone. The DNA for the CDR3 is TGTGCCAGCAGCGCCGGGACAGGGTACTATGGCTACACCTTC. Protein: CASSAGTGYYGYTF. This sequence joins TRBV6-1 and TRBJ1-2; 9 bases align to TRBD1. CDR1 is MNHNS, CDR2 SASEGT, per germline. With 6 bases clipped from V and 3 bases from J, the junction kept 5 bases outside the gene matches. This CDR3 contains 14 residues.

This clone appeared a few times. The V call is TRBV2, the J call TRBJ1-4; D uncertain. V was cut by 7 bases and J by 1 base, with 4 bases left in between. The CDR3 has 12 residues. Germline values: CDR1 SNHLY, CDR2 FYNNEI. The CDR3 reads CASKGTNEKLFF. The CDR3 DNA is TGTGCCAGCAAGGGAACTAATGAAAAACTGTTTTTT.

This chain connects TRBV29-1 to TRBJ2-5; 9 bases match TRBD1. The V gene end was trimmed by 4 bases and the J gene end by 5 bases; junction bases not matched to a gene: 2. Germline CDR1 SQVTM, CDR2 ANQGSEA. This CDR3 region has 12 residues. The CDR3 loop is CSVGTGVETQYF. The CDR3 bases are TGCAGCGTTGGGACAGGGGTGGAGACCCAGTACTTC.

This chain links TRBV25-1 with TRBJ2-3; TRBD1 matches at 8 bases. The CDR3 contains 16 residues. Germline V gives CDR1 MGHDK, CDR2 SYGVNS. Trimming at V came to 5 bases and at J to 6 bases, leaving 13 bases not matched to a gene. This CDR3 reads CASSPLGQGLGDTQYF. For the CDR3, the DNA is TGTGCCAGCAGTCCTCTCGGACAGGGCCTAGGGGATACGCAGTATTTT. The whole variable domain, filled in from reference TRBV25-1 and TRBJ2-3, reads EADIYQTPRYLVIGTGKKITLECSQTMGHDKMYWYQQDPGMELHLIHYSYGVNSTEKGDLSSESTVSRIRTEHFPLTLESARPSHTSQYLCASSPLGQGLGDTQYFGPGTRLTVL.

The V gene is TRBV29-1, the J gene TRBJ1-1, with 7 nucleotides matching TRBD1. The CDR3 loop spans 14 amino acids. V gave up 7 bases and J gave up 0 bases; unmatched junction bases: 8. Germline lookup yields CDR1 SQVTM and CDR2 ANQGSEA. Here the CDR3 reads CSGHPGGLNTEAFF. In DNA, the CDR3 is TGCAGCGGTCACCCAGGGGGGCTGAACACTGAAGCTTTCTTT.

This sequence joins TRBV15 and TRBJ2-7; D is unclear. Germline values: CDR1 LNHNV, CDR2 YYDKDF (reference sequence). This CDR3 is built from 15 residues. With 1 base removed from V and 2 bases from J, the gap between germline ends came to 12 bases. The CDR3, as DNA: TGTGCCACCAGCAGAGTTCGGAGCAGAGCCTACGAGCAGTACTTC. Its translation: CATSRVRSRAYEQYF. The full variable domain, with the rest looked up from reference TRBV15 and TRBJ2-7, is DAMVIQNPRYQVTQFGKPVTLSCSQTLNHNVMYWYQQKSSQAPKLLFHYYDKDFNNEADTPDNFQSRRPNTSFCFLDIRSPGLGDTAMYLCATSRVRSRAYEQYFGPGTRLTVT.

This clone was counted a single time. The V call is TRBV21-1, the J call TRBJ2-7; TRBD2 is taken as the D call from the table, unchecked against the DNA. TRBV21-1 is reported as a pseudogene. The CDR3 runs to 14 residues. In DNA, the CDR3 is TGTGCCAGCCCCCAGGAGGGAGGTATCTACGAGCAGTACTTC. Its protein product is CASPQEGGIYEQYF.

In its sample, this clone was seen once. It differs at one base from a far larger clone, so likely a read error. J is TRBJ2-3 and V is TRBV9; no clear D. Germline-derived CDR1 and CDR2 are SGDLS and YYNGEE. Trimming shortened V by 5 bases and J by 2 bases, and 3 bases separated the two germline ends. This CDR3 region has 11 residues. Here the CDR3 DNA reads TGTGCCAGCAGTTACACAGATACGCAGTATTTT. Its protein is CASSYTDTQYF.

The chain uses TRBV21-1 and TRBJ1-1. TRBV21-1 is a documented pseudogene. The length of the CDR3 is 13 residues. CDR3: CASSKDGNTEAFF. DNA for the CDR3: TGTGCCAGCAGCAAAGATGGGAACACTGAAGCTTTCTTT.

V is TRBV7-9 and J is TRBJ2-2; the D is unclear. This CDR3 has 14 residues. V lost 8 bases, J lost 2 bases, and 12 bases lay in between. Germline assignment: CDR1 SEHNR and CDR2 FQNEAQ (reference sequence). The CDR3 spells CASGRQANTGELFF. The CDR3 DNA is TGTGCCAGCGGCAGACAAGCCAACACCGGGGAGCTGTTTTTT.

Here the CDR3 reads CASSLAARGSTEAFF. CDR3 DNA sequence: TGTGCCAGCAGCTTGGCCGCCAGGGGGTCCACTGAAGCTTTCTTT. The V call is TRBV5-4, the J call TRBJ1-1; 7 positions match TRBD1. The CDR3 consists of 15 residues. The germline V gene encodes CDR1 SGHNT and CDR2 YYREEE (reference sequence). V trimming: 0 bases; J trimming: 4 bases; junction bases outside the gene matches: 6.

V usage is TRBV19 and J usage is TRBJ1-5; 8 nucleotides match TRBD1. Unmatched junction bases numbered 8, after V lost 11 bases and J lost 5 bases. Germline loops: CDR1 LNHDA, CDR2 SQIVND (reference sequence). This CDR3 region has 13 residues. The DNA for the CDR3 is TGTGCCGCAGCTCAGGGGGCTGATCAGCCCCAGCATTTT. Translating gives CAAAQGADQPQHF.

This clone was counted a few times. The same CDR3 can be traced to other DNA sequences in this sample. The rearrangement links TRBV7-9 to TRBJ2-3; D not certain. Per the germline V gene, CDR1 is SEHNR and CDR2 is FQNEAQ (reference sequence). CDR3 length: 13 amino acids. The V end lost 1 base, the J end lost 1 base, and 3 bases lay between the germline ends. Written as DNA, the CDR3 is TGTGCCAGCAGCTTAGTAGGCACAGATACGCAGTATTTT. Translation: CASSLVGTDTQYF.

This clone was picked up a small number of times. The rearrangement links TRBV19 to TRBJ1-5, with no clear D. V was cut by 11 bases and J by 0 bases, with 17 bases left in between. Germline assignment: CDR1 LNHDA and CDR2 SQIVND (reference sequence). The CDR3 contains 15 residues. CDR3 loop: CAPNPGEDSNQPQHF. For the CDR3, the DNA is TGTGCCCCAAACCCTGGGGAGGATAGCAATCAGCCCCAGCATTTT.

V gene TRBV7-3 combines with J gene TRBJ2-1; 9 nucleotides match TRBD2. The trim removed 3 bases at V and 3 bases at J, leaving 9 bases unmatched. CDR1 is SGHTA and CDR2 is FQGTGA in the germline V gene. The CDR3 totals 17 residues. CDR3 DNA sequence: TGTGCCAGCAGCTTGGTTGGAGGGACTAGCCGCTACAATGAGCAGTTCTTC. Translating it yields CASSLVGGTSRYNEQFF.

The J gene is TRBJ1-2, the V gene TRBV18, with 8 bases fitting TRBD1. V shed 5 bases, J shed 4 bases, and the junction held 9 bases outside the gene matches. The CDR3 runs to 15 residues. Germline CDR1 is KGHSH and CDR2 is LQKENI. Written as DNA, the CDR3 is TGTGCCAGCTCAGAAGGGACAGGCCTCCTCTATGGCTACACCTTC. Amino acids: CASSEGTGLLYGYTF.

This chain joins TRBV7-2 and TRBJ2-3, with D uncertain. Trimming pared 1 base from V and 2 bases from J, leaving 10 bases between. Per germline, CDR1 SGHTA and CDR2 FQGNSA. The CDR3 consists of 15 residues. Written as DNA, the CDR3 is TGTGCCAGCAGCTTAGTATCTCGACCCACAGATACGCAGTATTTT. It codes for CASSLVSRPTDTQYF.

The CDR3 region has the DNA TGTGCCAGCAGCTTACAAACGGGAGACACTGAAGCTTTCTTT. Amino acids: CASSLQTGDTEAFF. This rearrangement joins TRBV7-3 to TRBJ1-1; D is uncertain. V gave up 2 bases and J gave up 3 bases, with 10 bases separating them. This CDR3 is 14 amino acids long. Per germline, CDR1 SGHTA and CDR2 FQGTGA.

This clone has a handful of counts. The V gene is TRBV7-2, the J gene TRBJ2-3; D might be TRBD2 (5 bases). Between the trimmed V and J ends, which lost 5 bases and 2 bases, there was a span of 11 bases. CDR1 and CDR2 (germline): SGHTA, FQGNSA. The length of the CDR3 is 14 residues. The CDR3, as DNA: TGTGCCAGCAGCGTCACTAGAGACACAGATACGCAGTATTTT. It yields the protein CASSVTRDTDTQYF.